This paragraph covers one T cell receptor beta chain sequence. As yet, its antigen is unknown. This sample was included in a study of T-cell reconstitution after alpha-beta-depleted transplantation in children. Study-level points and caveats: Some patients owed their high day-60 TCRbeta diversity to surviving recipient T cells and thymic progenitors. There were reportedly several hundred expanded graft clones from which alpha-beta T cells came about two months after transplant. T cells produced anew were the main source of T-cell counts and diversity one year after transplant.

The authors prepared the TCRbeta library with unique molecular identifiers. TCRdb re-called the PCR reads through MiXCR, storing one row per CDR3 protein. The sample holds roughly 50,000 distinct CDR3 sequences, roughly 46% seen once. The specimen comprised PBMCs, mostly from graft donor cells, sampled 360 days after TCRalphabeta/CD19-depleted stem cell transplant. The sequence was obtained from a male patient between 5 and 17 years old who had a stem cell transplant for acute lymphoblastic leukemia, so the T cells may come from the graft donor.

CDR3 bases: TGTGCCATCAGTGGAACTAGCGCCGCCTACAATGAGCAGTTCTTC. Translating gives CAISGTSAAYNEQFF. The gene calls are TRBV10-3 and TRBJ2-1; the match to TRBD2 covers 7 bases. CDR1 is ENHRY, CDR2 SYGVKD, per germline. This CDR3 region has 15 residues. The junction had 5 bases not matched to a gene; V was cut back by 4 bases and J by 2 bases.